This T cell receptor beta chain was sequenced in a study of patients with pleural tuberculosis. Using its own MiXCR run on the reads, TCRdb lists one record per CDR3 protein. Of about 50,000 distinct CDR3 sequences listed, approximately 7.9% are singletons. This CDR3 is built from 11 residues. From germline, CDR1 is SQVTM and CDR2 ANQGSEA. This clonotype was picked up a small number of times. One end of the junction fails to match germline, which may point to a read error. The J gene is TRBJ1-1, the V gene TRBV29-1; D ambiguous. The sequence came from a human donor with pleural tuberculosis. DNA of the CDR3: TGTGGCACTCGCCTGAACACTGAAGCTTTCTTT. It yields the protein CGTRLNTEAFF.